One TCR beta chain is described in this entry. Method: immunoSEQ multiplex PCR; TCRdb's copy keeps in-frame clones and lacks some. Here the sample spans roughly 130,000 clones, around three quarters being singletons. This sample is drawn from a study of blood T cell repertoires in COVID-19. As for the study in general: Italy, Spain and the United States were the sources of the convalescent and acute COVID-19 samples. The analysed material was cDNA or gDNA that came from T cells, B-cell-depleted T cells, or PBMCs.

There are 13 residues in the CDR3. Germline assignment: CDR1 LGHDT and CDR2 YNNKEL (reference sequence). V lost 1 base and J lost 9; bases outside the gene matches: 4. Sequenced material: peripheral blood. The rearrangement uses TRBV3-1 (or the pseudogene TRBV3-2) and TRBJ2-5, with 8 bases identical to TRBD2. The sequence was obtained from a man older than 75 with acute or convalescent COVID-19. The CDR3 loop is CASSQGRSGAQYF. DNA of the CDR3: TGTGCCAGCAGCCAAGGCCGTAGCGGGGCCCAGTACTTC.